The 16 T cell receptor beta chains below all came from one sample that was sequenced in a study of CD8 T cells in ankylosing spondylitis. From the 5' RACE reads, TCRdb called clonotypes with MiXCR, one entry per CDR3 protein. The sample holds around 770,000 distinct CDR3 sequences, 15% to 20% seen once. Overall study findings and caveats: Ankylosing spondylitis blood appeared to carry a characteristic TCR beta motif of roughly 8 highly homologous variants.

These TCRs are of unknown antigen specificity. Sequenced input: blood, either unsorted or a sorted T cell fraction (not recorded which). Receptor source: a male donor with ankylosing spondylitis.

The table lists this clonotype with many counts. Germline and junction disagree at one end, which may indicate a read error. The gene calls are TRBV5-1 and TRBJ1-5, with a possible D match to TRBD1 (5 bases). In germline, CDR1 is SGHRS, CDR2 YFSETQ. The CDR3 has 15 residues. For the CDR3, the DNA is TGTGCCAGCAGCTTAGACGGGGGATCGAATCAGCCCCAGCATTTT. This encodes CASSLDGGSNQPQHF.

The chain is built from TRBV30 and TRBJ2-2, with D tentatively TRBD1 (5 bases). The CDR3 consists of 13 residues. Germline V lookup: CDR1 GTSNPN, CDR2 SVGIG (reference sequence). Trimming stripped 2 bases from V and 3 bases from J, with 7 bases between. The CDR3 loop reads CAWSLGDTGELFF. The CDR3 DNA reads as TGTGCCTGGAGTCTAGGGGACACCGGGGAGCTGTTTTTT.

This clonotype was counted between two and nine times. The V and J genes are TRBV5-6 and TRBJ1-2; no clear D gene. CDR1 and CDR2 from the germline V gene are SGHDT and YYEEEE. The CDR3 spans 16 residues. Between the trimmed V and J ends, which lost 0 bases and 3 bases, there was a span of 15 bases. In DNA, the CDR3 is TGTGCCAGCAGCTTGGCAAGAGGGCAAGTAGACTATGGCTACACCTTC. Protein: CASSLARGQVDYGYTF.

V usage is TRBV15 and J usage is TRBJ2-2; 8 bases align to TRBD2. The junction had 4 bases not matched to a gene; V was cut back by 8 bases and J by 2 bases. The length of the CDR3 is 14 residues. In germline, CDR1 is LNHNV, CDR2 YYDKDF (reference sequence). CDR3 DNA: TGTGCCACCCGGGGACTAGTTAACACCGGGGAGCTGTTTTTT. Translating it yields CATRGLVNTGELFF.

The chain links TRBV20-1 to TRBJ2-2; D call uncertain. Germline V gene sequence: CDR1 DFQATT, CDR2 SNEGSKA (reference sequence). V lost 5 bases to trimming and J lost 0 bases, with 10 bases between them. CDR3 length: 14 amino acids. CDR3 residues: CSALGNANTGELFF. The CDR3 coding sequence is TGCAGTGCTCTAGGAAACGCGAACACCGGGGAGCTGTTTTTT.

The rearrangement links TRBV14 to TRBJ2-2, with 13 bases lining up with TRBD2. V dropped 5 bases and J dropped 5; count of bases not matched to a gene: 14. CDR1 is SGHDN, CDR2 FVKESK, per germline. This CDR3 is built from 19 residues. Written as DNA, the CDR3 is TGTGCCAGCAGCACCCACAGAGGACTAGCGGGAGAGCGTACCGGGGAGCTGTTTTTT. Protein product: CASSTHRGLAGERTGELFF.

This clonotype was observed many times. The V and J genes are TRBV28 and TRBJ2-7, with D perhaps matching TRBD1 (5 bases). V lost 3 bases, J lost 6 bases, and 9 bases lay in between. The CDR3 covers 12 residues. The V gene's germline CDR1 is MDHEN and CDR2 SYDVKM. CDR3 nucleotides: TGTGCCAGCAGTTTGGGGCAGGGCGAGCAGTACTTC. It specifies CASSLGQGEQYF.

The table lists this clonotype with a few counts. The chain employs TRBV5-1 and TRBJ2-2; 9 bases map to TRBD1. V was pared by 3 bases and J by 7 bases, with 16 bases of the junction left unmatched. Germline V gene sequence: CDR1 SGHRS, CDR2 YFSETQ. The CDR3 has 18 amino acids. CDR3 region: CASSYPPVGQGSGGELFF. CDR3 DNA: TGCGCCAGCAGCTACCCCCCCGTAGGACAGGGGAGTGGCGGGGAGCTGTTTTTT.

This clonotype has at least ten counts. This rearrangement joins TRBV4-3 to TRBJ2-3; D call uncertain. The V end lost 0 bases, the J end lost 2 bases, and 6 bases lay between the germline ends. CDR1 is LGHNA and CDR2 is YSLEER in the germline V gene. CDR3 length: 14 residues. The DNA for the CDR3 is TGCGCCAGCAGCCAAGATTTGGTCACAGATACGCAGTATTTT. It yields the protein CASSQDLVTDTQYF.

The V and J genes are TRBV27 and TRBJ2-1, with D possibly being TRBD2 (5 bases). The CDR3 is 17 amino acids. Between the trimmed V and J ends, which lost 6 bases and 2 bases, there was a span of 20 bases. CDR1 and CDR2 (germline): MNHEY, SMNVEV (reference sequence). CDR3 protein: CASSPYLRGTTYNEQFF. The CDR3 nucleotides are TGTGCCAGCAGCCCCTATCTACGGGGAACTACCTACAATGAGCAGTTCTTC.

This clonotype showed up just a few times. This chain connects TRBV3-1 to TRBJ1-1, with D possibly being TRBD1 (6 bases). The CDR3 runs to 15 residues. Trimming took 1 base from V and 3 from J, leaving 12 bases between them. Per the germline V gene, CDR1 is LGHDT and CDR2 is YNNKEL (reference sequence). CDR3 in DNA: TGTGCCAGCAGCCAAGGGGACACTAGGCACACTGAAGCTTTCTTT. This encodes CASSQGDTRHTEAFF.

The J gene is TRBJ1-5, the V gene TRBV20-1, with D unresolved. This CDR3 has 14 amino acids. CDR1 and CDR2 (germline): DFQATT, SNEGSKA (reference sequence). Trimming cost V 3 bases and J 0 bases, with 9 bases left between them. As DNA, the CDR3 is TGCAGTGCTAGGAACTTTTATAGCAATCAGCCCCAGCATTTT. Its protein is CSARNFYSNQPQHF.

In nucleotides, the CDR3 is TGTGCCAGCAGCCAAACAGGGCCCTCCTACAATGAGCAGTTCTTC. Translating it yields CASSQTGPSYNEQFF. This sequence joins TRBV14 and TRBJ2-1; the D gene is possibly TRBD1 (6 bases). The V gene's germline CDR1 is SGHDN and CDR2 FVKESK. The CDR3 has 15 amino acids. Between the trimmed V and J ends, which lost 2 bases and 0 bases, there was a span of 8 bases.

CDR3 sequence: CASGRTGQRFPTNEKLFF. CDR3 nucleotide sequence: TGTGCCAGCGGCCGGACCGGACAGCGCTTCCCAACTAATGAAAAACTGTTTTTT. This chain uses TRBV27 with TRBJ1-4; perhaps TRBD1 as D (6 bases). With 8 bases removed from V and 0 bases from J, the gap between germline ends came to 22 bases. This CDR3 spans 18 amino acids. CDR1 is MNHEY and CDR2 is SMNVEV in the germline V gene (reference sequence).

The chain couples TRBV15 to TRBJ2-1; unclear D gene. V shed 4 bases and J shed 6 bases, with 19 bases lying between them. CDR1 is LNHNV, CDR2 YYDKDF, per germline (reference sequence). This CDR3 region has 16 residues. The CDR3 sequence: CATSTYPKIVTNEQFF. CDR3 nucleotides: TGTGCCACCAGCACCTATCCTAAGATAGTCACCAATGAGCAGTTCTTC.

This clonotype has more than one count but fewer than ten. The rearrangement links TRBV20-1 to TRBJ1-1, with unresolved D. The CDR3 is 13 residues long. The germline gives CDR1 DFQATT, CDR2 SNEGSKA (reference sequence). Trimming took off 0 bases at V and 1 base at J, with 6 bases between the two ends. CDR3 region: CSARDSGNTEAFF. For the CDR3, the DNA is TGCAGTGCTAGAGATAGTGGGAACACTGAAGCTTTCTTT.